Below, 24 T cell receptor beta chains from the same sample are listed, as sequenced in a study of OX40 agonist ivuxolimab in advanced cancers. Assay used: immunoSEQ multiplex PCR; TCRdb lists only in-frame clones, some missing. The table records about 47,000 clones, around 84% of them present only once. Material: CD4+ or CD8+ T cells sorted from blood, obtained in a trial of the OX40 agonist ivuxolimab. The receptors originated from an adult with an advanced solid tumor such as melanoma, head and neck, liver or kidney cancer.

The V gene is TRBV28, the J gene TRBJ1-2; 9 nucleotides line up with TRBD1. V trimming: 6 bases; J trimming: 4 bases; junction bases outside the gene matches: 6. The CDR3 has 14 residues. Germline V gene lookup returns CDR1 MDHEN and CDR2 SYDVKM. The CDR3 DNA reads as TGTGCCAGCAGCGGGACAGGGCGATTCTATGGCTACACCTTC. It codes for CASSGTGRFYGYTF.

The gene calls are TRBV9 and TRBJ2-7, with D perhaps given as TRBD1 or TRBD2 (5 bases each). The CDR3 has 15 amino acids. Germline lookup yields CDR1 SGDLS and CDR2 YYNGEE. The ends were cut back, 0 bases at V and 0 bases at J, with 10 bases in the middle. For the CDR3, the DNA is TGTGCCAGCAGCGTAGCTCCCGGGGCCTCCTACGAGCAGTACTTC. Translated, it gives CASSVAPGASYEQYF.

The V call is TRBV7-6, the J call TRBJ1-3; TRBD1 matches 7 bases. This CDR3 comprises 16 residues. Looked up from germline, CDR1 is SGHVS and CDR2 is FNYEAQ. Unmatched junction bases numbered 11, after V lost 5 bases and J lost 4 bases. Here the CDR3 reads CASSLANRGIGNTIYF. CDR3 DNA: TGTGCCAGCAGCCTCGCCAACAGGGGAATCGGAAACACCATATATTTT.

The rearrangement joins TRBV5-8 to TRBJ1-2; the match to TRBD1 covers 9 bases. This CDR3 has 15 amino acids. Unmatched junction bases numbered 6, after V lost 0 bases and J lost 6 bases. Germline V gene lookup returns CDR1 SGHTS and CDR2 YDEGEE. The CDR3 DNA follows: TGTGCCAGCAGCTTGGAGGACAGGGGATTCCATGGCTACACCTTC. Translated, it gives CASSLEDRGFHGYTF.

J is TRBJ1-1 and V is TRBV11-2, with unresolved D. In germline, CDR1 is SGHAT, CDR2 FQNNGV. Trimming left V 4 bases short and J 1 base short, with 10 bases between. The CDR3 has 14 residues. CDR3 in DNA: TGTGCCAGCAGCTCCCCGACTGGGAACACTGAAGCTTTCTTT. Residues: CASSSPTGNTEAFF.

A few counts support this clone. This sequence joins TRBV7-3 and TRBJ1-2; TRBD1 matches at 7 bases. Germline-derived CDR1 and CDR2 are SGHTA and FQGTGA. CDR3 length: 15 amino acids. Trimming cost V 5 bases and J 10 bases; bases outside gene matches: 16. CDR3 residues: CASSPRQGLSPDYTF. The CDR3 nucleotides are TGTGCCAGCAGCCCCCGACAGGGTTTATCCCCCGACTACACCTTC. Full variable domain (remainder filled in from reference TRBV7-3 and TRBJ1-2): GAGVSQTPSNKVTEKGKYVELRCDPISGHTALYWYRQSLGQGPEFLIYFQGTGAADDSGLPNDRFFAVRPEGSVSTLKIQRTERGDSAVYLCASSPRQGLSPDYTFGSGTRLTVV.

The chain employs TRBV2 and TRBJ2-7; D unclear. The CDR3 extends over 12 amino acids. Trimming took off 4 bases at V and 3 bases at J, with 7 bases between the two ends. The germline V gene encodes CDR1 SNHLY and CDR2 FYNNEI. In DNA, the CDR3 is TGTGCCAGCAGTGTTGGGTTCTACGAGCAGTACTTC. Its translation: CASSVGFYEQYF.

This clone appeared a single time. The chain carries TRBV4-3 and TRBJ2-2; a weak D match, TRBD1 (5 bases). From germline, CDR1 is LGHNA and CDR2 YSLEER. With 1 base removed from V and 7 bases from J, the gap between germline ends came to 10 bases. The CDR3 is made up of 14 amino acids. CDR3 sequence: CASSQGAGFGELFF. The CDR3 DNA is TGCGCCAGCAGCCAAGGCGCAGGGTTCGGGGAGCTGTTTTTT.

The V call is TRBV9, the J call TRBJ2-5; the D gene is possibly TRBD1 (6 bases). The CDR3 covers 13 residues. Germline-derived CDR1 and CDR2 are SGDLS and YYNGEE. V was shortened by 4 bases and J by 1 base, with 8 bases between the two germline ends. DNA of the CDR3: TGTGCCAGCAGCAGGGGGATCCAAGAGACCCAGTACTTC. It specifies CASSRGIQETQYF.

The chain recombines TRBV5-5 with TRBJ1-5; 8 bases fit TRBD1. From germline, CDR1 is SGHKS and CDR2 YYEKEE (reference sequence). The CDR3 has 15 amino acids. Germline trimming cut 4 bases from V and 3 bases from J; bases unmatched to any gene: 6. The CDR3 loop is CASSLTGGYNQPQHF. The CDR3 DNA follows: TGTGCCAGCAGCCTAACAGGGGGGTACAATCAGCCCCAGCATTTT. Based on the CDR3 plus reference TRBV5-5 and TRBJ1-5, the full variable domain is DAGVTQSPTHLIKTRGQQVTLRCSPISGHKSVSWYQQVLGQGPQFIFQYYEKEERGRGNFPDRFSARQFPNYSSELNVNALLLGDSALYLCASSLTGGYNQPQHFGDGTRLSIL.

The chain has TRBV10-3 and TRBJ2-7; 11 nucleotides agree with TRBD2. This CDR3 spans 16 amino acids. Trimming at V came to 0 bases and at J to 3 bases, leaving 4 bases not matched to a gene. Germline V gene data show CDR1 as ENHRY and CDR2 as SYGVKD. In DNA, the CDR3 is TGTGCCATCAGTGAGTCTCTTAGCGGGAGGGACTACGAGCAGTACTTC. Translating gives CAISESLSGRDYEQYF.

The J gene is TRBJ1-4, the V gene TRBV10-3; D may be TRBD1 (5 bases). The CDR3 runs to 14 residues. Per germline, CDR1 ENHRY and CDR2 SYGVKD. The germline V and J ends were trimmed by 6 bases and 3 bases, with 11 bases remaining between them. CDR3 bases: TGTGCCATCAGCGACAGACTCTCTAATGAAAAACTGTTTTTT. Amino acid sequence: CAISDRLSNEKLFF.

The rearrangement uses TRBV7-9 and TRBJ1-1; 8 bases fit TRBD1. Trimming removed 6 bases from V and 0 bases from J; junction bases left unmatched: 3. The CDR3 extends over 14 amino acids. CDR1 SEHNR and CDR2 FQNEAQ come from the germline V gene (reference sequence). The CDR3 region has the DNA TGTGCCAGCAGGTGGACAGGGATGAACACTGAAGCTTTCTTT. It translates to CASRWTGMNTEAFF.

The genes are TRBV9 and TRBJ1-3; TRBD1 agrees at 7 bases. The CDR3 length is 14 residues. Trimming took 4 bases from V and 2 from J; bases not matched to a gene: 3. The germline CDR1 and CDR2 sequences are SGDLS and YYNGEE. The CDR3 bases are TGTGCCAGCAGCTCTACAGGGGCTGGAAACACCATATATTTT. It specifies CASSSTGAGNTIYF.

The genes are TRBV6-5 and TRBJ1-2; D ambiguous. The CDR3 runs to 14 residues. V was shortened by 4 bases and J by 4 bases, with 13 bases between the two germline ends. CDR1 is MNHEY and CDR2 is SVGAGI in the germline V gene. DNA for the CDR3: TGTGCCAGCAGTTTATTATCCAGAGGCTATGGCTACACCTTC. Its translation: CASSLLSRGYGYTF.

The rearrangement uses TRBV10-2 and TRBJ1-2; D remains unclear. The germline gives CDR1 WSHSY, CDR2 SAAADI. This CDR3 comprises 12 residues. V gave up 6 bases and J gave up 7 bases, with 12 bases separating them. CDR3 protein: CASRPGERGYTF. Written as DNA, the CDR3 is TGCGCCAGCAGACCGGGCGAGCGTGGCTACACCTTC.

V is TRBV18 and J is TRBJ2-6, with 8 bases matching TRBD1. This CDR3 region has 18 residues. Germline values: CDR1 KGHSH, CDR2 LQKENI. With 4 bases clipped from V and 4 bases from J, the junction kept 12 bases outside the gene matches. CDR3: CASSQTKDRASGANVLTF. The CDR3 nucleotides are TGTGCCAGCTCACAAACGAAGGACAGGGCTTCCGGGGCCAACGTCCTGACTTTC.

The chain employs TRBV5-6 and TRBJ2-7, with 8 bases that match TRBD2. The germline V gene encodes CDR1 SGHDT and CDR2 YYEEEE. With V trimmed by 5 bases and J by 0 bases, 7 bases remained unmatched. The CDR3 sequence is 15 residues long. The CDR3 here is CASRSEREFSYEQYF. The CDR3 DNA follows: TGTGCCAGCAGATCCGAGCGGGAGTTCTCCTACGAGCAGTACTTC.

The chain combines TRBV5-6 with TRBJ2-3; 8 bases fit TRBD1. V shed 2 bases and J 3 bases; nucleotides not matched to a gene: 5. Germline values: CDR1 SGHDT, CDR2 YYEEEE. The CDR3 length is 15 residues. The CDR3 protein is CASSLGQGWTDTQYF. The CDR3 nucleotides are TGTGCCAGCAGCTTAGGACAGGGTTGGACAGATACGCAGTATTTT.

This rearrangement joins TRBV6-5 to TRBJ2-2; D not certain. This CDR3 has 12 residues. The V end was cut by 4 bases, the J end by 2 bases, with 2 bases between. Germline V gene lookup returns CDR1 MNHEY and CDR2 SVGAGI. This chain's CDR3 is CASSLNTGELFF. The DNA for the CDR3 is TGTGCCAGCAGTTTAAACACCGGGGAGCTGTTTTTT.

This clone turned up a few times. At the DNA level, this CDR3 is encoded by other sequences in the same sample as well. This chain links TRBV9 with TRBJ1-2; D remains ambiguous. CDR1 is SGDLS, CDR2 YYNGEE, per germline. The CDR3 loop spans 14 amino acids. V was trimmed by 0 bases and J by 3 bases, leaving 9 bases between them. CDR3: CASSVDNRDYGYTF. The CDR3 nucleotides are TGTGCCAGCAGCGTAGATAACAGAGACTATGGCTACACCTTC.

The chain joins TRBV2 to TRBJ2-3; D ambiguous. The germline gives CDR1 SNHLY, CDR2 FYNNEI. The CDR3 runs to 16 residues. V dropped 4 bases and J dropped 1 base, with 15 bases sitting between them. In DNA form, the CDR3 reads TGTGCCAGCAGTGTATGGGGTAGATCGGGCACAGATACGCAGTATTTT. This codes for CASSVWGRSGTDTQYF. The variable domain in full, with the rest retrieved from reference TRBV2 and TRBJ2-3, is EPEVTQTPSHQVTQMGQEVILRCVPISNHLYFYWYRQILGQKVEFLVSFYNNEISEKSEIFDDQFSVERPDGSNFTLKIRSTKLEDSAMYFCASSVWGRSGTDTQYFGPGTRLTVL.

The rearrangement links TRBV11-2 to TRBJ2-2; 7 nucleotides align to TRBD2. The CDR3 sequence is 15 residues long. CDR1 SGHAT and CDR2 FQNNGV come from the germline V gene. V dropped 1 base and J dropped 8; count of bases not matched to a gene: 7. The CDR3 loop is CASSLVGFSGGELFF. The CDR3 region has the DNA TGTGCCAGCAGCTTAGTTGGTTTTAGCGGGGGGGAGCTGTTTTTT.

Here the CDR3 reads CASSLQGWNTGELFF. The CDR3, as DNA: TGTGCCAGCAGCTTACAGGGGTGGAACACCGGGGAGCTGTTTTTT. The chain carries TRBV7-6 and TRBJ2-2; D is perhaps TRBD1 (6 bases). The CDR3 has 15 residues. Germline CDR1 reads SGHVS; CDR2 reads FNYEAQ. Trimming stripped 2 bases from V and 1 base from J, with 8 bases between.